The source of this TCR beta chain is a study of blood T cell repertoires in COVID-19. About the research overall: Sites across the United States, Italy and Spain contributed samples from acute and convalescent COVID-19. PBMCs, B-cell-depleted T cells, or T cells were the source of the cDNA or gDNA that made up the material.

How the authors handled the data: Reference gene primer amplification gave nucleated cell count estimates. Assay: immunoSEQ multiplex PCR; the TCRdb copy retains only in-frame clones and omits some. V and J calls and clone size follow that table, whereas D and trimming were derived from the DNA. The repertoire holds some 140,000 clones, around 73% seen once, with 11% in the top ten. V lost 0 bases to trimming and J lost 3 bases, with 13 bases between them. The length of the CDR3 is 16 residues. Germline V gene sequence: CDR1 SGHKS, CDR2 YYEKEE (reference sequence). The clonotype comes from a man in his 60s who had recovered from COVID-19. The chain couples TRBV5-5 to TRBJ2-1; tentatively, D is TRBD1 (6 bases). The sequencing sample was made of peripheral blood. The CDR3 DNA reads TGTGCCAGCAGCTTGGGCAGGGGTCTGAGCTACAATGAGCAGTTCTTC. It yields the protein CASSLGRGLSYNEQFF.